The T cell receptor beta chain described here comes from a study of cytomegalovirus exposure and HLA in healthy donors. Study results and caveats: In an earlier analysis, most TCR beta V segments were productive about 87% or about 30% of the time.

This clone occurred once. Its antigen is as yet unknown. PCR involved 60 Vbeta and 13 Jbeta primers. The method was immunoSEQ multiplex PCR; TCRdb's version includes in-frame clones alone and lacks a portion of them. The sample includes 95,000 to 150,000 clones, over 80% seen only once; the top ten take 2% to 2.5%. CDR1 and CDR2 from the germline V gene are SEHNR and FQNEAQ (reference sequence). The CDR3 runs to 17 residues. Trimming cost V 4 bases and J 5 bases; bases outside gene matches: 10. Specimen: PBMCs. This TCR derives from a man aged 25-45 years in good health and CMV-seronegative. The chain has TRBV7-9 and TRBJ2-1; 11 bases agree with TRBD2. The CDR3 DNA is TGTGCCAGCAGCTCGTCAGGACTAGCGGGCCCCAACAATGAGCAGTTCTTC. This encodes CASSSSGLAGPNNEQFF.